The clone carrying this TCR beta chain was counted many times. The CDR3 spans 15 residues. V was pared by 6 bases and J by 8 bases, with 17 bases of the junction left unmatched. The V gene's germline CDR1 is DFQATT and CDR2 SNEGSKA (reference sequence). TCRdb re-analysed the RT-PCR reads in MiXCR, keeping a single row per CDR3 protein. This table holds about 700,000 distinct CDR3 sequences, approximately 15% found once. The sequenced sample consisted of memory CD4+ T cells from blood. The chain joins TRBV20-1 to TRBJ1-2, with 8 bases matching TRBD1. The receptor was isolated from a female donor in good health, serving as a healthy control. CDR3 in amino acids: CSAPDRQGLFGGYTF. In DNA form, the CDR3 reads TGCAGTGCCCCTGACCGACAGGGGCTCTTCGGAGGCTACACCTTC.